The present T cell receptor beta chain was sequenced within a study of blood T cell repertoires in COVID-19. For the study at large: Spain, Italy and the United States supplied samples that represented acute and convalescent COVID-19. Sample material is recorded as cDNA or gDNA derived from T cells, B-cell-depleted T cells, or PBMCs.

Cohorts were assigned according to the clinical history that participants reported. This CDR3 has 13 residues. V lost 0 bases and J lost 4, with 8 bases in between. From germline, CDR1 is GTSNPN and CDR2 SVGIG (reference sequence). This clone showed up just a few times. Assay used: immunoSEQ multiplex PCR; TCRdb lists only in-frame clones, some missing. The sample consists of about 400,000 clones, approximately 91% of them appearing once. The V and J genes are TRBV30 and TRBJ2-3; no clear D. The sequence was collected from a woman between 40 and 50 years old with acute COVID-19. Sequencing was performed on PBMCs or T cells enriched from blood (not recorded which). Written as DNA, the CDR3 is TGTGCCTGGAGTGTAACTGCTTCAGATACGCAGTATTTT. This translates into CAWSVTASDTQYF.